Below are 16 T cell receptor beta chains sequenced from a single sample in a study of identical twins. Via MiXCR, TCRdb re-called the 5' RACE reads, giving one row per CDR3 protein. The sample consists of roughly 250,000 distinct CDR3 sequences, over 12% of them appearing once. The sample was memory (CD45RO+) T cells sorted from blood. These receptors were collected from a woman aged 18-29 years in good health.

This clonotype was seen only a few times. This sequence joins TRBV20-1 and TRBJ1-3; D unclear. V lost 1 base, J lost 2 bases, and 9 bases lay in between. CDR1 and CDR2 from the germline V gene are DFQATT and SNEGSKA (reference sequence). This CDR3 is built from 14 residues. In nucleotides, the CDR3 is TGCAGTGCTAGAGCGAACAGTCCTGGAAACACCATATATTTT. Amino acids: CSARANSPGNTIYF.

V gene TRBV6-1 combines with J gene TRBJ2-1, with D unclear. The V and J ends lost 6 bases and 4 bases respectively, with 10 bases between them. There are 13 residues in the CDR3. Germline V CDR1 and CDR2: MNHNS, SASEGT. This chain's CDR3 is CASRGRRYNEQFF. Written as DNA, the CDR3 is TGTGCCAGCAGGGGAAGGCGATACAATGAGCAGTTCTTC.

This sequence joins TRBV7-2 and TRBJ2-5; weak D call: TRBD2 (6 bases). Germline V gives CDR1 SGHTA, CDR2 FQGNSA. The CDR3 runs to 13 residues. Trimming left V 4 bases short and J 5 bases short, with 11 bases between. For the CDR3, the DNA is TGTGCCAGCAGCTCCAGGAGGGAGGAGACCCAGTACTTC. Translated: CASSSRREETQYF.

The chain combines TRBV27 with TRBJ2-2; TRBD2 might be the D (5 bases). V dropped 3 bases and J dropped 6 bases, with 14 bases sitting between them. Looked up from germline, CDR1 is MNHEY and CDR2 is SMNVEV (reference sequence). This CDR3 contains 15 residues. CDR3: CASSLLAVDPGELFF. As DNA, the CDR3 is TGTGCCAGCAGTTTGCTAGCTGTTGACCCCGGGGAGCTGTTTTTT.

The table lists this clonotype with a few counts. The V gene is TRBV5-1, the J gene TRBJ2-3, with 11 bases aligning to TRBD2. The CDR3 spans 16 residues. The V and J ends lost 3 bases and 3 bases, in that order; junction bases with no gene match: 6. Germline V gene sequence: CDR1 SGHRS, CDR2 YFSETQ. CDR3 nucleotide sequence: TGCGCCAGCAGCTCTGGGACTAGCGGAGGGACAGATACGCAGTATTTT. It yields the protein CASSSGTSGGTDTQYF. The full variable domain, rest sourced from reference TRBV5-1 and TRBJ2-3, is KAGVTQTPRYLIKTRGQQVTLSCSPISGHRSVSWYQQTPGQGLQFLFEYFSETQRNKGNFPGRFSGRQFSNSRSEMNVSTLELGDSALYLCASSSGTSGGTDTQYFGPGTRLTVL.

CDR3 protein: CASSPDAGRVETQYF. The CDR3 DNA sequence: TGTGCCAGCAGCCCGGACGCGGGGAGGGTGGAGACCCAGTACTTC. The genes are TRBV11-2 and TRBJ2-5, with 7 nucleotides matching TRBD2. V trimming: 5 bases; J trimming: 5 bases; junction bases outside the gene matches: 11. Germline V gene lookup returns CDR1 SGHAT and CDR2 FQNNGV. This CDR3 has 15 residues.

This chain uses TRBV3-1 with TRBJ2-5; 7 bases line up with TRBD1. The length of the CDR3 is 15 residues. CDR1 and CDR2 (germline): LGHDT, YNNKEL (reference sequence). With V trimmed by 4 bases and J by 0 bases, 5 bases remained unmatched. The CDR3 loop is CASSLPGTDQETQYF. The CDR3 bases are TGTGCCAGCAGCCTTCCGGGGACAGACCAAGAGACCCAGTACTTC.

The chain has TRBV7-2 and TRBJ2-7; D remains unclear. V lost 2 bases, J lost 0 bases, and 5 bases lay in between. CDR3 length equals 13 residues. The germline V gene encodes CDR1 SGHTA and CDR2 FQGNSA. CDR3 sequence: CASSLTYSYEQYF. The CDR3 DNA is TGTGCCAGCAGCTTAACCTACTCCTACGAGCAGTACTTC.

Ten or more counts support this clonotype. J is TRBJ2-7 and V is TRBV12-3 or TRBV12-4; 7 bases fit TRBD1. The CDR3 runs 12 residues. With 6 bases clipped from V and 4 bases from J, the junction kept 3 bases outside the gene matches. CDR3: CASSRQGYEQYF. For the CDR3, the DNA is TGTGCCAGCAGCCGACAGGGTTACGAGCAGTACTTC.

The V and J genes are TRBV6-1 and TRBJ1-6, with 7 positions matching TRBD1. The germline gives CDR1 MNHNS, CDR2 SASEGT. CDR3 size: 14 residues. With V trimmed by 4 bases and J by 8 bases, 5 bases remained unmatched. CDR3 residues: CASSGGTEHSPLHF. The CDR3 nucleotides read TGTGCCAGCAGTGGCGGGACAGAACATTCACCCCTCCACTTT.

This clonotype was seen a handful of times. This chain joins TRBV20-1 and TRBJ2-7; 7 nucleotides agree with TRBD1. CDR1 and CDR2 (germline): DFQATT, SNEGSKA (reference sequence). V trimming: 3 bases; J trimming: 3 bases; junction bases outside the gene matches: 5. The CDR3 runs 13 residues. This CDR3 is CSASPGQSYEQYF. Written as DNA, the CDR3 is TGCAGTGCTAGTCCGGGACAGAGCTACGAGCAGTACTTC.

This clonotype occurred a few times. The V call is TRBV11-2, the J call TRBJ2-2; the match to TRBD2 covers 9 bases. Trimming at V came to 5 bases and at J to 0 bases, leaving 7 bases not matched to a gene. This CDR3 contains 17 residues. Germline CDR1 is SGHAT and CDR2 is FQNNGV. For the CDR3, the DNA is TGTGCCAGCAGCCTCCGGGCGGGAGGGCCGAACACCGGGGAGCTGTTTTTT. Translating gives CASSLRAGGPNTGELFF.

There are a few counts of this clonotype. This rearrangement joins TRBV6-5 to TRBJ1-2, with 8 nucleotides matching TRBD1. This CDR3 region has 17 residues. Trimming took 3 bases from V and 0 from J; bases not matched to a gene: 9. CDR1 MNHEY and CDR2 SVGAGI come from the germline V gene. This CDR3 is CASSYSLGQGANYGYTF. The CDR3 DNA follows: TGTGCCAGCAGTTATTCTCTCGGACAGGGAGCTAACTATGGCTACACCTTC.

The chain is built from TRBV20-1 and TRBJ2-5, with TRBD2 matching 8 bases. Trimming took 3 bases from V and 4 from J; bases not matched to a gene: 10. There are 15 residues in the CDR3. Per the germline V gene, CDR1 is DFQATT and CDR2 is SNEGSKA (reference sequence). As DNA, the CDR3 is TGCAGTGCTAGGTTGACTAGCGCGGGGGGAGAGACCCAGTACTTC. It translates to CSARLTSAGGETQYF.

The CDR3 protein is CARGGQGGYEQYF. The DNA of the CDR3 is TGTGCCAGAGGGGGTCAGGGAGGTTACGAGCAGTACTTC. This rearrangement joins TRBV2 to TRBJ2-7; TRBD1 or TRBD2 may be the D gene (6 bases each). The CDR3 is 13 residues long. Looked up from germline, CDR1 is SNHLY and CDR2 is FYNNEI. Between the trimmed V and J ends, which lost 9 bases and 4 bases, there was a span of 16 bases.

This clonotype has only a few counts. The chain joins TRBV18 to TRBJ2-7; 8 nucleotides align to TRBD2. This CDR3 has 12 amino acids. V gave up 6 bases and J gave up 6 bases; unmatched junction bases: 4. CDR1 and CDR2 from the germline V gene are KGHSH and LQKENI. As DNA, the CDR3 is TGTGCCAGCTCCACTGCGGGGGGCGAGCAGTACTTC. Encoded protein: CASSTAGGEQYF.